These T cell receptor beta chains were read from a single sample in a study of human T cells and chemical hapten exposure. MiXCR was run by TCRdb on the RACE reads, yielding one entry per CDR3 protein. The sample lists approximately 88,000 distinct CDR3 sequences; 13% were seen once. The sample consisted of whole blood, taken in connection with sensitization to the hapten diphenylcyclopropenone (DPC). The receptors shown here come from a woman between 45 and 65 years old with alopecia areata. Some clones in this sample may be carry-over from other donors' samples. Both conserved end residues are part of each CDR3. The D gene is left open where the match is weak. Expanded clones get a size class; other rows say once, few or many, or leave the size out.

CDR3 protein: CASSGRNTEAFF; CDR3 DNA: TGTGCCAGCAGTGGGAGGAACACTGAAGCTTTCTTT; CDR3 length: 12; D gene: .; clone size: .; J gene: TRBJ1-1; V gene: TRBV6-1
CDR3 protein: CSVGSTNQPQHF; CDR3 DNA: TGCAGCGTAGGATCAACAAATCAGCCCCAGCATTTT; CDR3 length: 12; D gene: .; clone size: .; J gene: TRBJ1-5; V gene: TRBV29-1
CDR3 protein: CSAPSFAGPDTQYF; CDR3 DNA: TGCAGTGCTCCCTCATTCGCGGGACCAGATACGCAGTATTTT; CDR3 length: 14; D gene: .; clone size: .; J gene: TRBJ2-3; V gene: TRBV20-1
CDR3 protein: CATSDHGTSGRTDTQYF; CDR3 DNA: TGTGCCACCAGTGACCATGGGACTAGCGGGAGAACCGATACGCAGTATTTT; CDR3 length: 17; D gene: TRBD2; clone size: .; J gene: TRBJ2-3; V gene: TRBV24-1
CDR3 protein: CASSVEDEQFF; CDR3 DNA: TGTGCCAGCAGTGTTGAGGATGAGCAGTTCTTC; CDR3 length: 11; D gene: .; clone size: .; J gene: TRBJ2-1; V gene: TRBV2
CDR3 protein: CSVGTPLSNYGYTF; CDR3 DNA: TGCAGCGTGGGGACCCCCCTTTCTAACTATGGCTACACCTTC; CDR3 length: 14; D gene: .; clone size: many; J gene: TRBJ1-2; V gene: TRBV29-1
CDR3 protein: CASSQDHTGHSAF; CDR3 DNA: TGTGCCAGCAGCCAAGACCATACTGGACATTCAGCCTTC; CDR3 length: 13; D gene: .; clone size: many; J gene: TRBJ1-2; V gene: TRBV3-1
CDR3 protein: CSARDPNTGDTQYF; CDR3 DNA: TGCAGTGCTAGAGATCCCAATACAGGAGATACGCAGTATTTT; CDR3 length: 14; D gene: .; clone size: few; J gene: TRBJ2-3; V gene: TRBV20-1
CDR3 protein: CASSQVIGRAGIF; CDR3 DNA: TGTGCCAGCAGCCAAGTTATAGGGCGAGCGGGTATCTTC; CDR3 length: 13; D gene: .; clone size: .; J gene: TRBJ2-1; V gene: TRBV4-2
CDR3 protein: CASSDNRGSLAPYTF; CDR3 DNA: TGTGCCAGCAGCGACAACAGGGGGAGCTTAGCACCCTACACCTTC; CDR3 length: 15; D gene: TRBD1; clone size: .; J gene: TRBJ1-2; V gene: TRBV25-1
CDR3 protein: CSATGAGEPQHF; CDR3 DNA: TGCAGTGCTACGGGGGCAGGGGAGCCCCAGCATTTT; CDR3 length: 12; D gene: .; clone size: many; J gene: TRBJ1-5; V gene: TRBV20-1
CDR3 protein: CATSRDRSSYEQYF; CDR3 DNA: TGTGCCACCAGCAGGGACAGGTCGTCCTACGAGCAGTACTTC; CDR3 length: 14; D gene: TRBD1; clone size: .; J gene: TRBJ2-7; V gene: TRBV15
CDR3 protein: CASSVHRTGNSNEQYF; CDR3 DNA: TGTGCCAGCAGTGTACATCGGACAGGGAATTCGAACGAGCAGTACTTC; CDR3 length: 16; D gene: TRBD1; clone size: many; J gene: TRBJ2-7; V gene: TRBV6-6
CDR3 protein: CAISSLGQGVTEAFF; CDR3 DNA: TGTGCCATCAGTTCACTGGGACAGGGAGTTACTGAAGCTTTCTTT; CDR3 length: 15; D gene: TRBD1; clone size: .; J gene: TRBJ1-1; V gene: TRBV10-3
CDR3 protein: CASSYRDRRAPEAFF; CDR3 DNA: TGTGCCAGCAGCTACCGGGACAGGCGGGCGCCTGAAGCTTTCTTT; CDR3 length: 15; D gene: TRBD1; clone size: .; J gene: TRBJ1-1; V gene: TRBV7-2
CDR3 protein: CASSATGSNQPQHF; CDR3 DNA: TGTGCCAGCAGCGCCACAGGGAGCAATCAGCCCCAGCATTTT; CDR3 length: 14; D gene: .; clone size: few; J gene: TRBJ1-5; V gene: TRBV9
CDR3 protein: CATSFGFSPLGRKETQYF; CDR3 DNA: TGTGCCACCAGTTTTGGTTTCAGCCCCCTGGGCAGAAAAGAGACCCAGTACTTC; CDR3 length: 18; D gene: .; clone size: .; J gene: TRBJ2-5; V gene: TRBV24-1
CDR3 protein: CASSPRQLGPSTDTQYF; CDR3 DNA: TGTGCCAGCAGCCCTAGACAACTAGGCCCCTCCACAGATACGCAGTATTTT; CDR3 length: 17; D gene: .; clone size: .; J gene: TRBJ2-3; V gene: TRBV5-5
CDR3 protein: CASSFSGGRERNEQYF; CDR3 DNA: TGTGCCAGCAGCTTCTCAGGGGGCAGGGAACGGAACGAGCAGTACTTC; CDR3 length: 16; D gene: TRBD1; clone size: many; J gene: TRBJ2-7; V gene: TRBV7-6
CDR3 protein: CSARDFRRGEQPQHF; CDR3 DNA: TGCAGTGCTAGAGATTTCCGACGGGGTGAGCAGCCCCAGCATTTT; CDR3 length: 15; D gene: .; clone size: many; J gene: TRBJ1-5; V gene: TRBV20-1
CDR3 protein: CASSFSGPSETQYF; CDR3 DNA: TGTGCCAGCAGTTTTTCTGGTCCTTCAGAGACCCAGTACTTC; CDR3 length: 14; D gene: .; clone size: many; J gene: TRBJ2-5; V gene: TRBV12-3/TRBV12-4
CDR3 protein: CASSLGLAGGPIETQYF; CDR3 DNA: TGTGCCAGCAGTCTCGGACTAGCGGGAGGGCCCATAGAGACCCAGTACTTC; CDR3 length: 17; D gene: TRBD2; clone size: .; J gene: TRBJ2-5; V gene: TRBV12-3/TRBV12-4
CDR3 protein: CASSSGNTDTQYF; CDR3 DNA: TGTGCCAGCAGTAGCGGGAACACAGATACGCAGTATTTT; CDR3 length: 13; D gene: TRBD2; clone size: many; J gene: TRBJ2-3; V gene: TRBV12-3/TRBV12-4
CDR3 protein: CASSPGSIAGRTGELFF; CDR3 DNA: TGTGCCAGCAGCCCCGGGTCTATAGCGGGAAGAACCGGGGAGCTGTTTTTT; CDR3 length: 17; D gene: TRBD2; clone size: .; J gene: TRBJ2-2; V gene: TRBV11-2
CDR3 protein: CSARYRSTSGSVEQYF; CDR3 DNA: TGCAGTGCTAGATACCGTTCCACTAGCGGGAGTGTCGAGCAGTACTTC; CDR3 length: 16; D gene: TRBD2; clone size: few; J gene: TRBJ2-7; V gene: TRBV20-1